This TCR beta chain comes out of a study of OX40 agonist ivuxolimab in advanced cancers. Study at large: Dose-escalation patients suffered from hepatocellular carcinoma, melanoma, renal cell or head and neck cancer.

The cohort excluded patients with autoimmune disease history or systemic immunosuppression. Sequencing was performed with immunoSEQ multiplex PCR; in TCRdb, only in-frame clones are kept and a portion is missing. The sample includes tens of thousands of clones, approximately 86% seen only once; the top ten take about 1.3%. The V end was cut by 2 bases, the J end by 1 base, with 9 bases between. Germline CDR1 and CDR2: GTSNPN and SVGIG (reference sequence). The CDR3 covers 14 residues. Source: CD4+ or CD8+ T cells sorted from blood, taken in a trial of the OX40 agonist ivuxolimab. V gene TRBV30 combines with J gene TRBJ1-5; D call uncertain. The receptor was derived from an adult with an advanced solid tumor such as melanoma, head and neck, liver or kidney cancer. The CDR3, as DNA: TGTGCCTGGAGTCCCCCCCCCAGCAATCAGCCCCAGCATTTT. Translation gives CAWSPPPSNQPQHF.